These 18 T cell receptor beta chains were sequenced from one sample in a study of human T cells and chemical hapten exposure. Time point described: pre-sensitization, week 0. The treatment is: therapeutic diphenylcyclopropenone sensitization with weekly scalp DPC. One entry per CDR3 protein, called by TCRdb with MiXCR from the RACE reads. The table lists about 180,000 distinct CDR3 sequences, approximately 31% of them singletons. The source material was whole blood, sampled in connection with sensitization to the hapten diphenylcyclopropenone (DPC). All receptors derive from a woman aged 25 to 39 with alopecia areata. Some clones in this sample may be carry-over from other donors' samples.

This clonotype has only a few counts. This sequence joins TRBV15 and TRBJ1-5; D is undetermined. Per germline, CDR1 LNHNV and CDR2 YYDKDF (reference sequence). V was cut by 3 bases and J by 1 base, with 7 bases left in between. The CDR3 extends over 14 amino acids. CDR3 sequence reads: CATSSVGSNQPQHF. The CDR3 DNA follows: TGTGCCACCAGCAGCGTGGGGAGCAATCAGCCCCAGCATTTT.

The chain couples TRBV27 to TRBJ1-5; D gene uncertain. Trimming removed 5 bases from V and 0 bases from J, with 8 bases in between. Germline V gives CDR1 MNHEY, CDR2 SMNVEV (reference sequence). This CDR3 contains 14 residues. For the CDR3, the DNA is TGTGCCAGCAGTAAAACGGCTAGCAATCAGCCCCAGCATTTT. It codes for CASSKTASNQPQHF.

This clonotype was observed a handful of times. The genes are TRBV6-1 and TRBJ2-1; 10 positions match TRBD2. The germline V gene has CDR1 MNHNS and CDR2 SASEGT. V trimming: 1 base; J trimming: 1 base; junction bases outside the gene matches: 10. The CDR3 spans 19 residues. DNA for the CDR3: TGTGCCAGCAGTGAAGGTCGGGCTAGCGGGGGAGGATCCTACAATGAGCAGTTCTTC. As protein: CASSEGRASGGGSYNEQFF.

This clonotype came up once. The chain couples TRBV7-3 to TRBJ2-1; 8 positions agree with TRBD2. V shed 5 bases, J shed 3 bases, and the junction held 6 bases outside the gene matches. The CDR3 is 15 residues long. In germline, CDR1 is SGHTA, CDR2 FQGTGA. CDR3 nucleotide sequence: TGTGCCAGCAGCATAGAGCGGGGGTACTACAATGAGCAGTTCTTC. Protein sequence: CASSIERGYYNEQFF.

The CDR3 protein is CASSFPGLYEQYF. The CDR3 region has the DNA TGTGCCAGCAGTTTTCCGGGACTCTACGAGCAGTACTTC. The chain carries TRBV28 and TRBJ2-7; tentatively, D is TRBD2 (6 bases). The CDR3 loop spans 13 amino acids. Germline-derived CDR1 and CDR2 are MDHEN and SYDVKM. V gave up 3 bases and J gave up 3 bases, with 9 bases separating them.

The table lists this clonotype with a few counts. The chain joins TRBV3-1 to TRBJ1-1; 9 bases fit TRBD1. The V segment lost 0 bases and the J segment 1 base; nucleotides outside the gene matches: 12. CDR1 and CDR2 from the germline V gene are LGHDT and YNNKEL (reference sequence). The CDR3 has 19 residues. CDR3 DNA sequence: TGTGCCAGCAGCCAAGAGCACTGGAGGTCGGACAGGGGGAACACTGAAGCTTTCTTT. This sequence encodes CASSQEHWRSDRGNTEAFF. Full variable domain (rest looked up from reference TRBV3-1 and TRBJ1-1): DTAVSQTPKYLVTQMGNDKSIKCEQNLGHDTMYWYKQDSKKFLKIMFSYNNKELIINETVPNRFSPKSPDKAHLNLHINSLELGDSAVYFCASSQEHWRSDRGNTEAFFGQGTRLTVV.

This clonotype has just a few counts. This rearrangement joins TRBV2 to TRBJ2-2, with D unclear. The CDR3 has 14 residues. V lost 5 bases to trimming and J lost 4 bases, with 11 bases between them. Per the germline V gene, CDR1 is SNHLY and CDR2 is FYNNEI. The CDR3 sequence is CASSFTAATGELFF. CDR3 coding DNA: TGTGCCAGCAGTTTTACGGCGGCCACCGGGGAGCTGTTTTTT. The full variable domain, its missing parts supplied by reference TRBV2 and TRBJ2-2, is EPEVTQTPSHQVTQMGQEVILRCVPISNHLYFYWYRQILGQKVEFLVSFYNNEISEKSEIFDDQFSVERPDGSNFTLKIRSTKLEDSAMYFCASSFTAATGELFFGEGSRLTVL.

This clonotype was counted only a few times. The J gene is TRBJ2-1, the V gene TRBV29-1; 8 bases fit TRBD1. Trimming removed 0 bases from V and 4 bases from J; junction bases left unmatched: 5. This CDR3 is built from 15 residues. Germline CDR1 and CDR2: SQVTM and ANQGSEA. DNA for the CDR3: TGCAGCGTTGAAGATGCTGGACAGGGTTACAATGAGCAGTTCTTC. Its translation is CSVEDAGQGYNEQFF.

This clonotype came up a few times. V is TRBV6-6 and J is TRBJ1-5; D gene ambiguous. CDR3 length: 12 amino acids. Germline CDR1 and CDR2: MNHNY and SVGAGI (reference sequence). Trimming removed 0 bases from V and 8 bases from J, with 5 bases in between. CDR3 region: CASSYSMEPQHF. The CDR3 nucleotides are TGTGCCAGCAGTTACTCGATGGAGCCCCAGCATTTT.

The chain couples TRBV7-9 to TRBJ2-2, with unresolved D. This CDR3 has 14 amino acids. V dropped 2 bases and J dropped 3 bases, with 7 bases sitting between them. Germline V CDR1 and CDR2: SEHNR, FQNEAQ (reference sequence). CDR3 in amino acids: CASSLRPHTGELFF. CDR3 DNA: TGTGCCAGCAGCTTACGGCCCCACACCGGGGAGCTGTTTTTT.

This clonotype was recorded many times. The chain recombines TRBV2 with TRBJ2-1; D perhaps matches TRBD2 (5 bases). Germline V gives CDR1 SNHLY, CDR2 FYNNEI. CDR3 length equals 13 residues. The germline V and J ends were trimmed by 6 bases and 9 bases, with 15 bases remaining between them. The CDR3 is CASSVGVTSEQFF. CDR3 coding DNA: TGTGCCAGCAGCGTCGGGGTCACAAGTGAGCAGTTCTTC.

The gene calls are TRBV28 and TRBJ1-5, with 7 bases fitting TRBD1. The J segment lost 1 base and the V segment lost 2 bases, leaving 8 bases of the junction unmatched. Germline CDR1 and CDR2: MDHEN and SYDVKM. CDR3 size: 17 residues. As DNA, the CDR3 is TGTGCCAGCAGTTTACCCTCCGGGACAGAGAGCAATCAGCCCCAGCATTTT. This translates into CASSLPSGTESNQPQHF.

This clonotype showed up just a few times. V and J are TRBV5-1 and TRBJ1-2, with D uncertain. This CDR3 comprises 13 residues. Germline V gene lookup returns CDR1 SGHRS and CDR2 YFSETQ. The germline V and J ends were trimmed by 4 bases and 6 bases, with 13 bases remaining between them. The CDR3 here is CASSSTPSDGYTF. Here the CDR3 DNA reads TGCGCCAGCAGCAGCACCCCCAGCGATGGCTACACCTTC.

This clonotype has a handful of counts. The V call is TRBV28, the J call TRBJ1-1; D not resolved. V shed 9 bases and J shed 0 bases, with 8 bases lying between them. Germline V gene sequence: CDR1 MDHEN, CDR2 SYDVKM. There are 12 residues in the CDR3. CDR3 region: CASQTMNTEAFF. Here the CDR3 DNA reads TGTGCCAGTCAGACAATGAACACTGAAGCTTTCTTT. Variable domain in full (rest from reference TRBV28 and TRBJ1-1): DVKVTQSSRYLVKRTGEKVFLECVQDMDHENMFWYRQDPGLGLRLIYFSYDVKMKEKGDIPEGYSVSREKKERFSLILESASTNQTSMYLCASQTMNTEAFFGQGTRLTVV.

The chain uses TRBV28 and TRBJ2-1; D gene uncertain. The CDR3 has 15 amino acids. Germline loops: CDR1 MDHEN, CDR2 SYDVKM. V lost 5 bases, J lost 5 bases, and 16 bases lay in between. CDR3 nucleotide sequence: TGTGCCAGCAGTGCAAAGGGCTTGTTGAACAATGAGCAGTTCTTC. Protein sequence: CASSAKGLLNNEQFF.

This clonotype occurred a few times. The chain recombines TRBV29-1 with TRBJ2-7, with D perhaps matching TRBD1 (6 bases). Germline V gene data show CDR1 as SQVTM and CDR2 as ANQGSEA. V gave up 7 bases and J gave up 6 bases, with 22 bases separating them. This CDR3 contains 14 residues. CDR3 sequence reads: CSAAPGTGIGEQYF. The CDR3 nucleotides read TGCAGCGCCGCGCCGGGAACAGGGATCGGCGAGCAGTACTTC.

The chain couples TRBV28 to TRBJ2-4; D perhaps matches TRBD1 (6 bases). The CDR3 runs 15 residues. Trimming shortened V by 5 bases and J by 3 bases, and 14 bases separated the two germline ends. CDR1 is MDHEN and CDR2 is SYDVKM in the germline V gene. This CDR3 is CASSPPTGIKNIQYF. The DNA for the CDR3 is TGTGCCAGCAGTCCCCCCACAGGGATCAAAAACATTCAGTACTTC.

This clonotype was found a few times. This rearrangement joins TRBV28 to TRBJ2-1; 8 bases map to TRBD2. V shed 7 bases, J shed 8 bases, and the junction held 10 bases outside the gene matches. CDR3 size: 14 residues. The V gene's germline CDR1 is MDHEN and CDR2 SYDVKM. For the CDR3, the DNA is TGTGCCAGCACCACTAGCGGCCGGGGAGATGAGCAGTTCTTC. It is translated as CASTTSGRGDEQFF.